These 25 T cell receptor beta chains share one sample of origin, sequenced in a study of blood T cell repertoires in COVID-19. Profiled with immunoSEQ multiplex PCR; TCRdb holds only in-frame clones, not every one. The data show approximately 110,000 clones, 75% to 90% seen once. Specimen: peripheral blood. All receptors derive from a woman in her forties or fifties with acute or convalescent COVID-19.

The chain links TRBV19 to TRBJ1-5, with D maybe TRBD1 (6 bases). The CDR3 covers 15 residues. The ends were cut back, 9 bases at V and 6 bases at J, with 21 bases in the middle. Germline V gene lookup returns CDR1 LNHDA and CDR2 SQIVND (reference sequence). The CDR3 here is CASASPDSRGQPQHF. The CDR3 nucleotides read TGTGCCAGCGCGTCGCCGGACAGTCGGGGTCAGCCCCAGCATTTT.

This chain links TRBV11-2 with TRBJ1-1; D is ambiguous. The germline gives CDR1 SGHAT, CDR2 FQNNGV. The CDR3 is 16 amino acids. V gave up 3 bases and J gave up 0 bases, with 14 bases separating them. In nucleotides, the CDR3 is TGTGCCAGCAGCTTTAATTCTGCCGGGATGAACACTGAAGCTTTCTTT. It translates to CASSFNSAGMNTEAFF.

This rearrangement joins TRBV10-1 to TRBJ1-1; 11 bases map to TRBD1. Germline CDR1 WNHNN, CDR2 SYGVQD (reference sequence). The ends lost 6 bases at V and 6 bases at J; junction bases unmatched: 9. The CDR3 runs 15 residues. The CDR3 nucleotides are TGCGCCAGCAGAGCCGGGACAGGGGGGGCCTCTGAAGCTTTCTTT. As protein: CASRAGTGGASEAFF.

The gene calls are TRBV25-1 and TRBJ2-3; TRBD1 agrees at 8 bases. CDR1 and CDR2 from the germline V gene are MGHDK and SYGVNS. Trimming took 7 bases from V and 13 from J; bases not matched to a gene: 10. This CDR3 region has 12 residues. The DNA for the CDR3 is TGTGCCAGCAAAAGGGGGACAGGAGGAAAGTATTTT. Protein sequence: CASKRGTGGKYF.

Here the CDR3 reads CASSSPETQGQGASSSYNEQFF. The CDR3 coding sequence is TGCGCCAGCAGCTCACCCGAAACCCAGGGACAGGGCGCGTCGAGCTCCTACAATGAGCAGTTCTTC. J is TRBJ2-1 and V is TRBV5-1; 9 nucleotides agree with TRBD1. V lost 3 bases to trimming and J lost 0 bases; unmatched junction nucleotides: 22. Per germline, CDR1 SGHRS and CDR2 YFSETQ. The CDR3 spans 22 residues.

This clone was seen only once. V and J are TRBV10-1 and TRBJ1-1; D is unclear. CDR1 is WNHNN and CDR2 is SYGVQD in the germline V gene (reference sequence). This CDR3 contains 12 residues. Trimming stripped 0 bases from V and 6 bases from J, with 5 bases between. This chain's CDR3 is CASSESGSEAFF. DNA of the CDR3: TGCGCCAGCAGTGAGTCGGGCTCTGAAGCTTTCTTT.

J is TRBJ1-4 and V is TRBV10-3, with D unresolved. Germline V lookup: CDR1 ENHRY, CDR2 SYGVKD. The ends were cut back, 10 bases at V and 0 bases at J, with 24 bases in the middle. The CDR3 is 18 residues long. The CDR3 is CATSMTNSRIATNEKLFF. CDR3 coding DNA: TGTGCCACCTCAATGACGAACAGCCGGATTGCAACTAATGAAAAACTGTTTTTT.

This clone has more than one count but fewer than ten. This sequence joins TRBV5-8 and TRBJ1-1; no clear D. Germline V CDR1 and CDR2: SGHTS, YDEGEE. V was clipped by 3 bases and J by 0 bases, with 9 bases between them. The CDR3 spans 14 residues. This CDR3 reads CASSSAGLNTEAFF. Here the CDR3 DNA reads TGTGCCAGCAGCTCAGCAGGCTTGAACACTGAAGCTTTCTTT.

This sequence joins TRBV24-1 and TRBJ1-2, with 7 bases that match TRBD1. Germline-derived CDR1 and CDR2 are KGHDR and SFDVKD. The CDR3 runs 16 residues. With 4 bases clipped from V and 0 bases from J, the junction kept 7 bases outside the gene matches. The CDR3 nucleotides read TGTGCCACCAGTGACCCGGAAGGGACAGCTAACTATGGCTACACCTTC. Amino acids: CATSDPEGTANYGYTF.

This CDR3 reads CASANAGAGENTEAFF. The CDR3 DNA is TGTGCCAGCGCGAATGCAGGGGCAGGGGAAAACACTGAAGCTTTCTTT. This chain joins TRBV2 and TRBJ1-1, with D possibly being TRBD1 (6 bases). Germline V lookup: CDR1 SNHLY, CDR2 FYNNEI. This CDR3 spans 16 amino acids. The V gene lost 8 bases and the J gene lost 2 bases, with 21 bases spanning the gap. The entire variable domain, with the rest obtained from reference TRBV2 and TRBJ1-1, is as follows: EPEVTQTPSHQVTQMGQEVILRCVPISNHLYFYWYRQILGQKVEFLVSFYNNEISEKSEIFDDQFSVERPDGSNFTLKIRSTKLEDSAMYFCASANAGAGENTEAFFGQGTRLTVV.

The chain has TRBV5-4 and TRBJ2-2; 7 bases fit TRBD2. CDR1 and CDR2 (germline): SGHNT, YYREEE (reference sequence). This CDR3 has 16 residues. Trimming took 0 bases from V and 3 from J; bases not matched to a gene: 5. The CDR3 DNA reads as TGTGCCAGCAGCTTGGTGGCGGGGGACCACACCGGGGAGCTGTTTTTT. Its protein product is CASSLVAGDHTGELFF. The whole variable domain, remainder taken from reference TRBV5-4 and TRBJ2-2, is ETGVTQSPTHLIKTRGQQVTLRCSSQSGHNTVSWYQQALGQGPQFIFQYYREEENGRGNFPPRFSGLQFPNYSSELNVNALELDDSALYLCASSLVAGDHTGELFFGEGSRLTVL.

V is TRBV28 and J is TRBJ1-2; tentatively, D is TRBD1 (5 bases). The length of the CDR3 is 12 residues. Per germline, CDR1 MDHEN and CDR2 SYDVKM. Between the trimmed V and J ends, which lost 6 bases and 5 bases, there was a span of 10 bases. CDR3 protein: CASSPGTYGYTF. The CDR3 DNA sequence: TGTGCCAGCAGCCCCGGGACTTATGGCTACACCTTC.

The V gene is TRBV24-1, the J gene TRBJ1-2; 9 bases fit TRBD1. Unmatched junction bases numbered 5, after V lost 5 bases and J lost 5 bases. This CDR3 comprises 14 residues. Germline CDR1 and CDR2: KGHDR and SFDVKD. The CDR3 is CATSGGQGSYGYTF. The CDR3 DNA reads as TGTGCCACCAGTGGGGGACAGGGATCGTATGGCTACACCTTC.

The chain's CDR3 is CASSGGQDYGYTF. DNA of the CDR3: TGTGCCAGCTCAGGGGGACAGGACTATGGCTACACCTTC. V usage is TRBV18 and J usage is TRBJ1-2; 8 bases line up with TRBD1. The trim removed 5 bases at V and 3 bases at J, leaving 2 bases unmatched. The CDR3 is made up of 13 amino acids. The germline V gene encodes CDR1 KGHSH and CDR2 LQKENI. Based on the CDR3 plus reference TRBV18 and TRBJ1-2, the full variable domain is NAGVMQNPRHLVRRRGQEARLRCSPMKGHSHVYWYRQLPEEGLKFMVYLQKENIIDESGMPKERFSAEFPKEGPSILRIQQVVRGDSAAYFCASSGGQDYGYTFGSGTRLTVV.

This rearrangement joins TRBV11-2 to TRBJ1-4; D may be TRBD1 (6 bases). CDR1 is SGHAT, CDR2 FQNNGV, per germline. The length of the CDR3 is 14 residues. V shed 3 bases and J shed 13 bases, with 18 bases lying between them. CDR3 sequence reads: CASSFSLNREGLFF. CDR3 coding DNA: TGTGCCAGCAGCTTCTCGCTTAACAGGGAAGGACTGTTTTTT.

The CDR3 DNA is TGTGCCAGTTCCTTCACCGGGGAGCTGTTTTTT. This translates into CASSFTGELFF. The V gene is TRBV19, the J gene TRBJ2-2; D gene uncertain. CDR1 LNHDA and CDR2 SQIVND come from the germline V gene (reference sequence). This CDR3 spans 11 amino acids. Trimming took 8 bases from V and 4 from J, leaving 5 bases between them.

The genes are TRBV19 and TRBJ2-7; TRBD1 might be the D (6 bases). Trimming stripped 5 bases from V and 3 bases from J, with 11 bases between. CDR3 length: 13 residues. Germline V lookup: CDR1 LNHDA, CDR2 SQIVND (reference sequence). The CDR3 DNA reads as TGTGCCAGTAGTTCAGGGGCCCGCTACGAGCAGTACTTC. Its translation is CASSSGARYEQYF.

The V and J genes are TRBV6-5 and TRBJ2-5, with D possibly TRBD2 on 5 matching bases. This CDR3 comprises 13 residues. Germline loops: CDR1 MNHEY, CDR2 SVGAGI. The V end was cut by 8 bases, the J end by 2 bases, with 12 bases between. The DNA for the CDR3 is TGTGCCAGCGGGGAGTTCCCACAAGAGACCCAGTACTTC. Residues: CASGEFPQETQYF.

This clone came up once. The chain carries TRBV3-1 (or the pseudogene TRBV3-2) and TRBJ1-6, with 9 positions matching TRBD1. Germline CDR1 reads LGHDT; CDR2 reads YNNKEL (reference sequence). V shed 4 bases and J 14 bases; nucleotides not matched to a gene: 9. The CDR3 loop spans 14 amino acids. Here the CDR3 reads CASSPSGDRATLHF. For the CDR3, the DNA is TGTGCCAGCAGCCCTTCTGGGGACAGGGCCACCCTCCACTTT.

The rearrangement uses TRBV10-2 and TRBJ1-6; D gene ambiguous. V gave up 5 bases and J gave up 5 bases, with 10 bases separating them. The CDR3 contains 14 residues. Per the germline V gene, CDR1 is WSHSY and CDR2 is SAAADI. As DNA, the CDR3 is TGCGCCAGCAGTCCCTGGTCGGATAATTCACCCCTCCACTTT. Its protein product is CASSPWSDNSPLHF.

The V and J genes are TRBV11-3 and TRBJ1-1; D ambiguous. Per germline, CDR1 SGHNT and CDR2 YENEEA. The CDR3 loop spans 13 amino acids. V lost 3 bases and J lost 0, with 5 bases in between. The CDR3: CASSLELNTEAFF. CDR3 in DNA: TGTGCCAGCAGCTTGGAGCTGAACACTGAAGCTTTCTTT.

This chain links TRBV10-3 with TRBJ1-3; D is possibly TRBD1 (6 bases). CDR3 length: 14 amino acids. The ends were cut back, 3 bases at V and 7 bases at J, with 13 bases in the middle. Germline CDR1 is ENHRY and CDR2 is SYGVKD. In DNA form, the CDR3 reads TGTGCCATCAGTGAAGGTCAGGGGATCAACACCATATATTTT. Translating gives CAISEGQGINTIYF.

This rearrangement joins TRBV6-5 to TRBJ1-1, with a possible D match to TRBD1 (6 bases). The CDR3 loop spans 14 amino acids. Germline values: CDR1 MNHEY, CDR2 SVGAGI. The V end lost 5 bases, the J end lost 5 bases, and 15 bases lay between the germline ends. CDR3 nucleotides: TGTGCCAGCAGTCCTGGACAGTTTTGGACTGAAGCTTTCTTT. Translating it yields CASSPGQFWTEAFF.

The CDR3 is CASSSGTSGFSGNEQFF. CDR3 coding DNA: TGTGCCAGTAGTTCCGGGACTAGCGGGTTTAGCGGCAATGAGCAGTTCTTC. The chain couples TRBV19 to TRBJ2-1, with 12 nucleotides matching TRBD2. The CDR3 loop spans 17 amino acids. With 5 bases clipped from V and 6 bases from J, the junction kept 11 bases outside the gene matches. Germline V gene sequence: CDR1 LNHDA, CDR2 SQIVND (reference sequence). The variable domain in full, with the rest retrieved from reference TRBV19 and TRBJ2-1, is DGGITQSPKYLFRKEGQNVTLSCEQNLNHDAMYWYRQDPGQGLRLIYYSQIVNDFQKGDIAEGYSVSREKKESFPLTVTSAQKNPTAFYLCASSSGTSGFSGNEQFFGPGTRLTVL.

V usage is TRBV6-5 and J usage is TRBJ1-1; 7 nucleotides align to TRBD1. The V gene end was trimmed by 6 bases and the J gene end by 1 base; junction bases not matched to a gene: 5. CDR3 length: 14 residues. In germline, CDR1 is MNHEY, CDR2 SVGAGI. The DNA of the CDR3 is TGTGCCAGCAGCTACGGGACAGAGAACACTGAAGCTTTCTTT. Translating gives CASSYGTENTEAFF.